The 7 T cell receptor beta chains listed next were all sequenced from one sample in a study of T cell responses to AZD1222 COVID-19 vaccine. Clones were read by immunoSEQ multiplex PCR, and TCRdb kept only the in-frame ones, dropping some. The sample carries around 94,000 clones, approximately 81% recorded once. The sequenced sample was peripheral blood, obtained on day 0 of AZD1222 vaccination. The receptors originated from an adult in good health.

The chain couples TRBV27 to TRBJ1-1, with D unresolved. V was trimmed by 3 bases and J by 2 bases, leaving 10 bases between them. The germline gives CDR1 MNHEY, CDR2 SMNVEV (reference sequence). The CDR3 is 14 residues long. The CDR3 sequence: CASSFNTPNTEAFF. The CDR3 bases are TGTGCCAGCAGTTTTAACACCCCAAACACTGAAGCTTTCTTT.

The V and J genes are TRBV7-6 and TRBJ1-6, with 7 nucleotides matching TRBD1. The germline gives CDR1 SGHVS, CDR2 FNYEAQ. The V gene end was trimmed by 2 bases and the J gene end by 11 bases; junction bases not matched to a gene: 6. The CDR3 spans 14 residues. As DNA, the CDR3 is TGTGCCAGCAGCTTACGGCAGGGGGGGACACCCCTCCACTTT. Amino acid sequence: CASSLRQGGTPLHF.

The chain joins TRBV18 to TRBJ1-1, with TRBD1 matching 11 bases. The ends lost 5 bases at V and 4 bases at J; junction bases unmatched: 3. CDR1 is KGHSH, CDR2 LQKENI, per germline. CDR3 length: 14 residues. This CDR3 reads CASSSDRGLTEAFF. CDR3 bases: TGTGCCAGCTCATCGGACAGGGGGCTCACTGAAGCTTTCTTT.

This clone was recorded only once. The chain employs TRBV7-6 and TRBJ1-1; a possible D gene is TRBD1 (5 bases). The germline V gene encodes CDR1 SGHVS and CDR2 FNYEAQ. Trimming removed 5 bases from V and 0 bases from J, with 13 bases in between. The CDR3 runs 15 residues. The CDR3 loop is CASSLKGSMNTEAFF. Written as DNA, the CDR3 is TGTGCCAGCAGCCTAAAGGGGAGCATGAACACTGAAGCTTTCTTT.

This clone was observed once. For the CDR3, the DNA is TGCGCCAGCAGCCAAGATGTGTTAGGTGGGGTACCCTACGAGCAGTACTTC. Translation: CASSQDVLGGVPYEQYF. V gene TRBV4-1 combines with J gene TRBJ2-7; no reliable D call. Germline CDR1 reads MGHRA; CDR2 reads YSYEKL. This CDR3 has 17 residues. The V and J ends lost 0 bases and 2 bases respectively, with 17 bases between them.

This clone was observed at least ten times. The chain joins TRBV3-1 (or the pseudogene TRBV3-2) to TRBJ1-6; no firm D call. Trimming took off 1 base at V and 10 bases at J, with 14 bases between the two ends. This CDR3 has 15 amino acids. CDR1 is LGHDT, CDR2 YNNKEL, per germline (reference sequence). Written as DNA, the CDR3 is TGTGCCAGCAGCCAAGGAAGAGGGATCGCCTCACCCCTCCACTTT. Its translation: CASSQGRGIASPLHF.

This clone was counted only a few times. Written as DNA, the CDR3 is TGTGCCAGCAGTTTGATCCCCTTTGGTGAGCAGTTCTTC. This encodes CASSLIPFGEQFF. The rearrangement uses TRBV28 and TRBJ2-1; no firm D call. V lost 3 bases and J 9 bases, leaving 12 bases between the germline ends. CDR3 length: 13 residues. Germline V gene data show CDR1 as MDHEN and CDR2 as SYDVKM.